One sample yielded the 17 T cell receptor beta chains listed below, sequenced in a study of cytomegalovirus exposure and HLA in healthy donors. Produced via immunoSEQ multiplex PCR; TCRdb's table is partial and in-frame only. The table records about 120,000 clones, about nine tenths of them present only once. The sequenced material came from PBMCs. The receptors derive from a woman younger than 30 in good health and CMV-seronegative.

The chain joins TRBV5-1 to TRBJ1-1, with no clear D. The length of the CDR3 is 14 residues. V gave up 0 bases and J gave up 1 base, with 7 bases separating them. Germline V lookup: CDR1 SGHRS, CDR2 YFSETQ. In DNA, the CDR3 is TGCGCCAGCAGCTTGGGACGGGGGAACACTGAAGCTTTCTTT. This sequence encodes CASSLGRGNTEAFF.

This chain connects TRBV7-9 to TRBJ2-7, with 9 positions matching TRBD1. This CDR3 has 14 amino acids. Trimming took 4 bases from V and 5 from J; bases not matched to a gene: 6. Per the germline V gene, CDR1 is SEHNR and CDR2 is FQNEAQ (reference sequence). CDR3 sequence reads: CASSYSGTGNEQYF. The CDR3 DNA follows: TGTGCCAGCAGCTATTCCGGGACAGGGAACGAGCAGTACTTC.

This chain links TRBV14 with TRBJ2-1; D is perhaps TRBD2 (6 bases). CDR3 length: 16 amino acids. The V end was cut by 0 bases, the J end by 4 bases, with 13 bases between. Germline V gives CDR1 SGHDN, CDR2 FVKESK. The CDR3 sequence is CASSQERPGGYNEQFF. The DNA for the CDR3 is TGTGCCAGCAGCCAAGAACGACCTGGGGGGTACAATGAGCAGTTCTTC.

This chain links TRBV4-2 with TRBJ2-1; D uncertain. The CDR3 contains 16 residues. V gave up 1 base and J gave up 5 bases, with 15 bases separating them. Germline V gene lookup returns CDR1 LGHNA and CDR2 YNFKEQ. CDR3 nucleotides: TGTGCCAGCAGCCAAGTCTTTTCGGCGGAACACAATGAGCAGTTCTTC. Its protein is CASSQVFSAEHNEQFF.

The gene calls are TRBV28 and TRBJ1-1; D remains ambiguous. Germline V CDR1 and CDR2: MDHEN, SYDVKM. The germline V and J ends were trimmed by 1 base and 0 bases, with 15 bases remaining between them. This CDR3 contains 17 residues. CDR3 nucleotide sequence: TGTGCCAGCAGTTTATTTCGTTTCGGGGTCATGAACACTGAAGCTTTCTTT. It translates to CASSLFRFGVMNTEAFF.

The V gene is TRBV5-4, the J gene TRBJ2-7, with TRBD1 identical over 9 bases. V lost 5 bases to trimming and J lost 2 bases; unmatched junction nucleotides: 5. CDR3 size: 14 residues. Germline V CDR1 and CDR2: SGHNT, YYREEE (reference sequence). The CDR3: CASSVGQGPYEQYF. The DNA of the CDR3 is TGTGCCAGCAGTGTAGGACAGGGGCCCTACGAGCAGTACTTC. Together with reference TRBV5-4 and TRBJ2-7, the CDR3 gives the full variable domain: ETGVTQSPTHLIKTRGQQVTLRCSSQSGHNTVSWYQQALGQGPQFIFQYYREEENGRGNFPPRFSGLQFPNYSSELNVNALELDDSALYLCASSVGQGPYEQYFGPGTRLTVT.

This clone was detected only a few times. The chain employs TRBV9 and TRBJ1-2; TRBD1 matches 10 bases. Losses at the gene ends were 4 bases for V and 14 bases for J; bases not matched to a gene: 8. The CDR3 runs 12 residues. The V gene's germline CDR1 is SGDLS and CDR2 YYNGEE. In DNA form, the CDR3 reads TGTGCCAGCAGCAGCCGGACAGGGGGATCAACCTTC. Protein: CASSSRTGGSTF.

The rearrangement links TRBV28 to TRBJ2-1; 7 nucleotides align to TRBD1. After removal of 10 bases from V and 5 bases from J, the junction contained 17 bases not matched to a gene. In germline, CDR1 is MDHEN, CDR2 SYDVKM. CDR3 length equals 16 residues. The CDR3 spells CATDILTGLTNNEQFF. CDR3 bases: TGTGCCACCGATATTCTGACAGGGTTAACAAACAATGAGCAGTTCTTC.

This clone occurred a few times. The chain joins TRBV10-3 to TRBJ1-2, with 8 bases matching TRBD1. Germline lookup yields CDR1 ENHRY and CDR2 SYGVKD. The CDR3 consists of 14 residues. J lost 3 bases, V lost 10 bases, and 10 bases had no gene match. CDR3 protein: CATYEGQAHYGYTF. In DNA, the CDR3 is TGTGCCACCTACGAGGGACAGGCCCACTATGGCTACACCTTC.

Only one count was recorded for this clone. V is TRBV6-5 and J is TRBJ2-5; D remains unclear. Germline assignment: CDR1 MNHEY and CDR2 SVGAGI. V lost 2 bases, J lost 1 base, and 5 bases lay in between. This CDR3 is built from 13 residues. CDR3 protein: CASSYGPQETQYF. The CDR3, as DNA: TGTGCCAGCAGTTACGGGCCCCAAGAGACCCAGTACTTC.

V and J are TRBV19 and TRBJ1-2, with 7 bases aligning to TRBD1. The CDR3 covers 15 residues. V trimming: 7 bases; J trimming: 4 bases; junction bases outside the gene matches: 12. Germline CDR1 LNHDA, CDR2 SQIVND (reference sequence). This chain's CDR3 is CASTVNRQGAYGYTF. CDR3 in DNA: TGTGCCAGTACCGTTAATCGACAGGGAGCCTATGGCTACACCTTC.

The V and J genes are TRBV28 and TRBJ2-5, with 9 positions matching TRBD2. V shed 2 bases and J 5 bases; nucleotides not matched to a gene: 6. The germline V gene has CDR1 MDHEN and CDR2 SYDVKM. The CDR3 runs 15 residues. CDR3 sequence: CASSLSSGSSETQYF. As DNA, the CDR3 is TGTGCCAGCAGTTTAAGTAGCGGGAGTTCGGAGACCCAGTACTTC.

This clone has only a few counts. The chain links TRBV12-5 to TRBJ2-7; TRBD2 might be the D (6 bases). The CDR3 length is 15 residues. Germline V CDR1 and CDR2: LGHNT, FRNRAP. V was shortened by 0 bases and J by 5 bases, with 14 bases between the two germline ends. For the CDR3, the DNA is TGTGCTAGTGGTTTGGTGGCGGGACGGCGCGACGAGCAGTACTTC. Translation gives CASGLVAGRRDEQYF.

The chain links TRBV5-1 to TRBJ2-7; 9 bases match TRBD1. The CDR3 covers 16 residues. Trimming removed 4 bases from V and 1 base from J; junction bases left unmatched: 9. Germline V CDR1 and CDR2: SGHRS, YFSETQ. The CDR3 coding sequence is TGCGCCAGCAGCGAAATGACAGGGGGAATATCCTACGAGCAGTACTTC. Translating gives CASSEMTGGISYEQYF.

The chain couples TRBV5-1 to TRBJ2-3; weak D call: TRBD2 (6 bases). Germline V gives CDR1 SGHRS, CDR2 YFSETQ. V shed 0 bases and J shed 0 bases, with 14 bases lying between them. The CDR3 consists of 17 residues. The CDR3 DNA reads as TGCGCCAGCAGCTTGGTTTACCCGGGACTGAGCACAGATACGCAGTATTTT. Amino acids: CASSLVYPGLSTDTQYF.

This chain uses TRBV5-1 with TRBJ2-3, with TRBD2 matching over 13 bases. Per the germline V gene, CDR1 is SGHRS and CDR2 is YFSETQ. This CDR3 contains 15 residues. Germline trimming cut 0 bases from V and 5 bases from J; bases unmatched to any gene: 0. The CDR3 bases are TGCGCCAGCAGCTTGGGACTAGCGGGAGGAGATACGCAGTATTTT. Translating it yields CASSLGLAGGDTQYF.

The V call is TRBV7-9, the J call TRBJ2-7, with 8 bases that match TRBD2. Per germline, CDR1 SEHNR and CDR2 FQNEAQ (reference sequence). The CDR3 has 13 residues. The junction had 0 bases not matched to a gene; V was cut back by 3 bases and J by 2 bases. CDR3 region: CASSLREAYEQYF. The CDR3 DNA reads TGTGCCAGCAGCTTGCGGGAGGCCTACGAGCAGTACTTC.